Below are 13 T cell receptor beta chains sequenced from a single sample in a study of cytotoxic CD8 clonotypes in ibrutinib-treated CLL. The data were produced by immunoSEQ multiplex PCR, yet TCRdb's version contains in-frame clones alone and is incomplete. The sample comprises approximately 280,000 clones, approximately 76% of which are singletons, and about 6% rests with the top ten. The sequences come from PBMCs, collected at disease progression, from a patient treated with ibrutinib. These receptors originate from a human donor with chronic lymphocytic leukemia.

This clone was detected a few times. The V call is TRBV10-3, the J call TRBJ1-2, with D unclear. Trimming pared 2 bases from V and 6 bases from J, leaving 19 bases between. CDR1 is ENHRY and CDR2 is SYGVKD in the germline V gene. The CDR3 has 16 residues. CDR3 region: CAISEGTTSPGDGYTF. CDR3 in DNA: TGTGCCATCAGTGAGGGAACCACATCTCCGGGTGATGGCTACACCTTC.

V usage is TRBV7-6 and J usage is TRBJ1-1; D ambiguous. V was pared by 0 bases and J by 4 bases, with 6 bases between. The CDR3 has 13 amino acids. Germline V gives CDR1 SGHVS, CDR2 FNYEAQ. The CDR3 DNA sequence: TGTGCCAGCAGCTTAGCCGCGAGCACTGAAGCTTTCTTT. It is translated as CASSLAASTEAFF.

This chain uses TRBV10-3 with TRBJ2-2, with D uncertain. Germline CDR1 ENHRY, CDR2 SYGVKD. The V end lost 11 bases, the J end lost 0 bases, and 10 bases lay between the germline ends. CDR3 size: 13 residues. CDR3 sequence reads: CAVTTTNTGELFF. DNA for the CDR3: TGTGCCGTCACAACCACGAACACCGGGGAGCTGTTTTTT.

The rearrangement links TRBV4-1 to TRBJ2-7; TRBD2 aligns across 8 bases. V lost 2 bases, J lost 4 bases, and 4 bases stayed unmatched. This CDR3 has 14 residues. Germline V gives CDR1 MGHRA, CDR2 YSYEKL. CDR3 residues: CASSQIQRGYEQYF. The CDR3 region has the DNA TGCGCCAGCAGCCAAATCCAGCGGGGGTACGAGCAGTACTTC.

The genes are TRBV4-1 and TRBJ1-6; no clear D. CDR1 is MGHRA and CDR2 is YSYEKL in the germline V gene. V lost 1 base, J lost 10 bases, and 14 bases lay in between. The CDR3 extends over 15 amino acids. The CDR3 sequence is CASSQGVGQESPLHF. DNA for the CDR3: TGCGCCAGCAGCCAAGGGGTTGGGCAAGAGTCACCCCTCCACTTT.

This clone was picked up one time. This sequence joins TRBV5-6 and TRBJ2-2; D unclear. The V gene's germline CDR1 is SGHDT and CDR2 YYEEEE. Trimming removed 0 bases from V and 6 bases from J, with 6 bases in between. The CDR3 is made up of 13 amino acids. The CDR3 is CASSLVGSGELFF. CDR3 nucleotides: TGTGCCAGCAGCTTGGTTGGGTCCGGGGAGCTGTTTTTT.

This clone occurred a few times. The chain has TRBV7-9 and TRBJ1-2; D is ambiguous. The V gene lost 4 bases and the J gene lost 5 bases, with 20 bases spanning the gap. The CDR3 is 16 amino acids. Germline V gene data show CDR1 as SEHNR and CDR2 as FQNEAQ (reference sequence). The CDR3 sequence is CASSSSGGGSGYGYTF. CDR3 in DNA: TGTGCCAGCAGCTCCAGCGGCGGTGGTTCCGGGTATGGCTACACCTTC. The whole variable domain, filled in from reference TRBV7-9 and TRBJ1-2, reads DTGVSQNPRHKITKRGQNVTFRCDPISEHNRLYWYRQTLGQGPEFLTYFQNEAQLEKSRLLSDRFSAERPKGSFSTLEIQRTEQGDSAMYLCASSSSGGGSGYGYTFGSGTRLTVV.

The chain carries TRBV18 and TRBJ2-3; weak D call: TRBD2 (5 bases). CDR1 KGHSH and CDR2 LQKENI come from the germline V gene. Trimming took 2 bases from V and 6 from J, leaving 9 bases between them. The CDR3 has 13 residues. For the CDR3, the DNA is TGTGCCAGCTCACCAGGCGGGTCCGATACGCAGTATTTT. The encoded protein is CASSPGGSDTQYF.

This clone was observed a few times. The chain links TRBV7-9 to TRBJ2-7, with D possibly being TRBD1 or TRBD2 (5 bases each). Trimming pared 1 base from V and 4 bases from J, leaving 14 bases between. Germline CDR1 and CDR2: SEHNR and FQNEAQ (reference sequence). The CDR3 has 15 amino acids. The CDR3 DNA sequence: TGTGCCAGCAGCTTAGATGGGGGATTTAGTTACGAGCAGTACTTC. Its translation: CASSLDGGFSYEQYF. The full variable domain, its missing parts supplied by reference TRBV7-9 and TRBJ2-7, is DTGVSQNPRHKITKRGQNVTFRCDPISEHNRLYWYRQTLGQGPEFLTYFQNEAQLEKSRLLSDRFSAERPKGSFSTLEIQRTEQGDSAMYLCASSLDGGFSYEQYFGPGTRLTVT.

The chain combines TRBV29-1 with TRBJ2-2; a weak D match, TRBD2 (5 bases). The CDR3 sequence is 14 residues long. The V and J ends lost 6 bases and 5 bases respectively, with 16 bases between them. Per the germline V gene, CDR1 is SQVTM and CDR2 is ANQGSEA. The CDR3 here is CSVRRESKTGELFF. CDR3 nucleotides: TGCAGCGTACGAAGGGAGAGTAAGACCGGGGAGCTGTTTTTT.

The V call is TRBV18, the J call TRBJ2-7, with D possibly TRBD1 on 6 matching bases. Looked up from germline, CDR1 is KGHSH and CDR2 is LQKENI. V was trimmed by 6 bases and J by 2 bases, leaving 11 bases between them. The CDR3 is 13 residues long. The CDR3: CASSQQGPYEQYF. Here the CDR3 DNA reads TGTGCCAGCTCCCAACAGGGTCCCTACGAGCAGTACTTC.

The chain uses TRBV18 and TRBJ2-2, with 10 bases identical to TRBD2. The trim removed 3 bases at V and 5 bases at J, leaving 3 bases unmatched. There are 15 residues in the CDR3. Germline assignment: CDR1 KGHSH and CDR2 LQKENI. The CDR3 region has the DNA TGTGCCAGCTCACCGAGGGGACTAGCGACCGGGGAGCTGTTTTTT. Protein: CASSPRGLATGELFF.

The chain uses TRBV7-2 and TRBJ2-1; D is possibly TRBD1 (6 bases). Germline CDR1 and CDR2: SGHTA and FQGNSA. The CDR3 runs 15 residues. Trimming removed 8 bases from V and 5 bases from J, with 19 bases in between. The CDR3, as DNA: TGTGCCAGCTCCAGACCACGGACAGCCAACAATGAGCAGTTCTTC. This sequence encodes CASSRPRTANNEQFF.